Sequencing of this TCR beta chain was carried out in a study of T cell responses to AZD1222 COVID-19 vaccine. There are 14 residues in the CDR3. CDR1 is SGHVS and CDR2 is FNYEAQ in the germline V gene. Deletions cut 5 bases from V and 5 bases from J, with 15 bases between. Repertoires were generated with immunoSEQ multiplex PCR, while TCRdb's copy carries only in-frame clones and drops some. Found here are more than 120,000 clones, about 90% of them singletons; the top ten hold roughly 10%. This receptor was obtained from an adult who received the AZD1222 COVID-19 vaccine. This chain uses TRBV7-6 with TRBJ1-2; tentatively, D is TRBD1 (5 bases). Sequenced material: peripheral blood, taken 28 days after the second AZD1222 dose. The CDR3 DNA reads TGTGCCAGCAGCCCCGGGCGGCAGGGATATGGCTACACCTTC. Translated: CASSPGRQGYGYTF.